This TCR beta chain comes out of a study of blood T cell repertoires in COVID-19. The V gene end was trimmed by 1 base and the J gene end by 3 bases; junction bases not matched to a gene: 2. Per germline, CDR1 KGHSH and CDR2 LQKENI. The CDR3 runs 14 residues. TCRdb keeps only in-frame clones here, not all; method: immunoSEQ multiplex PCR. The sample yields 45,000 to 55,000 clones, approximately 87% seen once. The sample taken for sequencing was peripheral blood. The chain couples TRBV18 to TRBJ2-5, with TRBD1 matching 7 bases. The sequence came from a human donor in a cohort sampled during active COVID-19. This CDR3 reads CASSPLTGEETQYF. As DNA, the CDR3 is TGTGCCAGCTCACCACTCACAGGGGAAGAGACCCAGTACTTC.